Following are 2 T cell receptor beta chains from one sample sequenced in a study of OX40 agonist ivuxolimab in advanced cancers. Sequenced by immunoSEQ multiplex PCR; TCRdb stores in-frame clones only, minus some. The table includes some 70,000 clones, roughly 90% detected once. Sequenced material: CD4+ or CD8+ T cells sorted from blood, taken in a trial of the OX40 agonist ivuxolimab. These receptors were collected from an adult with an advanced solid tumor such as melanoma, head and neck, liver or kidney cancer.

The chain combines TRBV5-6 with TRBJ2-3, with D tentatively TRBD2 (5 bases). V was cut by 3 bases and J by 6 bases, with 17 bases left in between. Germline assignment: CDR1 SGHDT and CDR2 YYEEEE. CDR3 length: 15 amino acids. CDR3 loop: CASSSLALTGDTQYF. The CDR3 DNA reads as TGTGCCAGCAGCTCTCTAGCACTTACGGGGGATACGCAGTATTTT.

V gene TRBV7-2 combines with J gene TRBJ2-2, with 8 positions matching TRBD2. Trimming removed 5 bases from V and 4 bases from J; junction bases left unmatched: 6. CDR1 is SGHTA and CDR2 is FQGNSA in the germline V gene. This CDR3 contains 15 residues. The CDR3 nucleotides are TGTGCCAGCAGCCGTAGCGGGATGGCCACCGGGGAGCTGTTTTTT. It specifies CASSRSGMATGELFF.